This T cell receptor beta chain was recorded in a study of patients and donors after allogeneic stem cell transplantation. This clonotype has a handful of counts. MiXCR, run by TCRdb on the RT-PCR reads, gives a single entry per CDR3 protein. The profile shows fewer than 200,000 distinct CDR3 sequences, 25% to 35% of them singletons. The CDR3 consists of 17 residues. CDR1 is LNHNV, CDR2 YYDKDF, per germline (reference sequence). After removal of 6 bases from V and 2 bases from J, the junction contained 11 bases not matched to a gene. Source material: blood, either unsorted or a sorted T cell fraction (not recorded which). The sequence was obtained from a human donor who was either an allogeneic HSCT recipient or a stem cell or donor lymphocyte infusion donor (not recorded which). It is not recorded whose cells these are; they may come from a transplant donor. The chain has TRBV15 and TRBJ2-3, with 10 bases aligning to TRBD2. CDR3 sequence: CATRWTSGGSNTDTQYF. DNA for the CDR3: TGTGCCACCAGGTGGACTAGCGGAGGATCGAACACAGATACGCAGTATTTT.